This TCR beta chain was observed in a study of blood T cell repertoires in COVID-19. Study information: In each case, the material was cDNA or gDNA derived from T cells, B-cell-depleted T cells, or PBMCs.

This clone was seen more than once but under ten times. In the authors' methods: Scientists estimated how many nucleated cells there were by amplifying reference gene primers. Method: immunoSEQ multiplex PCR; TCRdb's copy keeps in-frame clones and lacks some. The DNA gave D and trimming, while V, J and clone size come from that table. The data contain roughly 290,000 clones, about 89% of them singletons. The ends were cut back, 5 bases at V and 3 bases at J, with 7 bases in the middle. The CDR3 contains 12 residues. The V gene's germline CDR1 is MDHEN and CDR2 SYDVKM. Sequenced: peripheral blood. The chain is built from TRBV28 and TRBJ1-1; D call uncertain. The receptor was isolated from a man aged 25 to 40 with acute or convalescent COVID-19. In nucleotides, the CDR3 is TGTGCCAGCAGTGCGGGAGACACTGAAGCTTTCTTT. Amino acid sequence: CASSAGDTEAFF.